These 8 T cell receptor beta chains were all obtained from the same sample, sequenced in a study of low-dose radiotherapy and immunotherapy resistance in tumors. Time point described: before trial treatment. Priming of first-strand cDNA relied on TRAV- and TRBV-specific primers (covering alpha and beta chains). A roughly 19-cycle PCR with a constant-region primer and V-primer adapter amplified TCRs. TCRdb recomputed calls from the reads with MiXCR, one row per CDR3 protein. The sample shows 100,000 or so distinct CDR3 sequences, 9.4% of them seen only once. Sequencing used PBMCs, obtained before treatment. The source of these receptors is a male donor with prostate cancer.

Ten or more counts support this clonotype. The chain combines TRBV5-5 with TRBJ2-3, with 8 bases that match TRBD1. The CDR3 is made up of 17 amino acids. Germline V gene data show CDR1 as SGHKS and CDR2 as YYEKEE (reference sequence). After removal of 1 base from V and 2 bases from J, the junction contained 9 bases not matched to a gene. CDR3 DNA sequence: TGTGCCAGCAGCTTGAACCGGGACAGGCTTTTCACAGATACGCAGTATTTT. Translation: CASSLNRDRLFTDTQYF.

This clonotype appeared many times. CDR3 in DNA: TGTGCCAGCAGCTGGACCGAGGGCGGTGAAGCTTTCTTT. It codes for CASSWTEGGEAFF. The V gene is TRBV6-6, the J gene TRBJ1-1; no firm D call. Germline V gives CDR1 MNHNY, CDR2 SVGAGI (reference sequence). The CDR3 loop spans 13 amino acids. V gave up 6 bases and J gave up 7 bases, with 15 bases separating them.

This clonotype was detected ten times or more. The gene calls are TRBV28 and TRBJ1-6; 7 bases agree with TRBD1. V lost 1 base to trimming and J lost 12 bases; unmatched junction nucleotides: 6. The CDR3 is 14 residues long. Germline CDR1 MDHEN, CDR2 SYDVKM. The CDR3 sequence is CASSLSHRGIPLHF. The CDR3 DNA sequence: TGTGCCAGCAGTTTATCTCACAGGGGAATACCCCTCCACTTT.

The rearrangement links TRBV9 to TRBJ2-1; 8 bases are shared with TRBD2. Germline lookup yields CDR1 SGDLS and CDR2 YYNGEE. The CDR3 contains 13 residues. Trimming cost V 3 bases and J 7 bases; bases outside gene matches: 3. The CDR3 coding sequence is TGTGCCAGCAGCGGGACTAGCCGGAATGAGCAGTTCTTC. It specifies CASSGTSRNEQFF.

At least ten counts were recorded for this clonotype. This chain links TRBV6-2 or TRBV6-3 with TRBJ1-1; the match to TRBD1 covers 9 bases. Germline CDR1 and CDR2: MNHEY and SVGEGT. CDR3 length: 12 residues. J lost 10 bases, V lost 5 bases, and 5 bases had no gene match. The CDR3 DNA sequence: TGTGCCAGCAGTGGGGACAGGGTGAGAGCTTTCTTT. Amino acid sequence: CASSGDRVRAFF.

V usage is TRBV10-3 and J usage is TRBJ2-7, with 9 positions matching TRBD2. This CDR3 region has 15 residues. The germline CDR1 and CDR2 sequences are ENHRY and SYGVKD. Germline trimming cut 5 bases from V and 3 bases from J; bases unmatched to any gene: 8. Here the CDR3 DNA reads TGTGCCATCAGTTCGTCCGTGACTAGCGGCTACGAGCAGTACTTC. Translated, it gives CAISSSVTSGYEQYF.

This clonotype occurred once. At one boundary the junction diverges from the germline segment, which might be a read error. The chain carries TRBV12-3 or TRBV12-4 and TRBJ2-7; TRBD1 agrees at 8 bases. The CDR3 runs 14 residues. This CDR3 is CASSLTGQAYELYF. DNA of the CDR3: TGTGCCAGCAGTCTTACGGGACAGGCCTACGAGCTGTACTTC.

This clonotype was observed many times. The chain employs TRBV4-3 and TRBJ2-2; D call uncertain. Germline values: CDR1 LGHNA, CDR2 YSLEER. V was trimmed by 1 base and J by 4 bases, leaving 10 bases between them. The CDR3 consists of 15 residues. The chain's CDR3 is CASSQVDGVTGELFF. The CDR3 bases are TGCGCCAGCAGCCAAGTTGATGGGGTCACCGGGGAGCTGTTTTTT.